These 7 T cell receptor beta chains share one sample of origin, sequenced in a study of T cells in Graves' hyperthyroidism and ophthalmopathy (dated by TCRdb to about 2019). Library creation used multiplex PCR. TCRdb names Illumina HiSeq 2000 as the instrument used. The TCR beta CDR3 regions were amplified from the RNA transcripts. For the first round of RT-PCR on the TCR CDR3, the HTBI primer set was used together with the Qiagen OneStep RT-PCR kit. Through fastp at Q25 and MiXCR, TCRdb rebuilt clones from the public reads, retaining in-frame beta chains. Under each unique CDR3 protein, matching rows form one entry showing the most common genes and DNA. This sample lists 250,000 to 300,000 distinct CDR3 sequences; about 17% were detected once. Approximately 60% of the sample is in the top ten clones. The sequencing input was blood. These receptors all stem from a woman aged 55-69 years with Graves' ophthalmopathy.

The table lists this clonotype with many counts. The chain employs TRBV13 and TRBJ1-3; D is perhaps TRBD1 (5 bases). Trimming took off 5 bases at V and 6 bases at J, with 14 bases between the two ends. This CDR3 has 14 residues. Germline loops: CDR1 PRHDT, CDR2 FYEKMQ (reference sequence). The CDR3 sequence is CASSRQLLENTIYF. The CDR3 DNA is TGTGCCAGCAGCCGACAGTTGTTGGAAAACACCATATATTTT.

The sample holds many counts of this clonotype. The chain has TRBV30 and TRBJ2-7; the D gene is possibly TRBD1 (5 bases). CDR1 and CDR2 (germline): GTSNPN, SVGIG (reference sequence). This CDR3 contains 14 residues. V gave up 1 base and J gave up 2 bases, with 12 bases separating them. In nucleotides, the CDR3 is TGTGCCTGGAGTGATAGGGGCAGGACCTACGAGCAGTACTTC. Translating gives CAWSDRGRTYEQYF. Variable domain in full (rest from reference TRBV30 and TRBJ2-7): SQTIHQWPATLVQPVGSPLSLECTVEGTSNPNLYWYRQAAGRGLQLLFYSVGIGQISSEVPQNLSASRPQDRQFILSSKKLLLSDSGFYLCAWSDRGRTYEQYFGPGTRLTVT.

The table lists this clonotype with many counts. The chain couples TRBV7-2 to TRBJ2-7; 8 bases line up with TRBD1. Germline CDR1 and CDR2: SGHTA and FQGNSA. Trimming removed 0 bases from V and 6 bases from J; junction bases left unmatched: 7. This CDR3 comprises 15 residues. The CDR3 DNA follows: TGTGCCAGCAGCTTAGCAGCGGACAGGGTGAGCGAGCAGTACTTC. Its translation is CASSLAADRVSEQYF. Full variable domain (rest looked up from reference TRBV7-2 and TRBJ2-7): GAGVSQSPSNKVTEKGKDVELRCDPISGHTALYWYRQSLGQGLEFLIYFQGNSAPDKSGLPSDRFSAERTGGSVSTLTIQRTQQEDSAVYLCASSLAADRVSEQYFGPGTRLTVT.

The sample holds many counts of this clonotype. This chain uses TRBV12-3 or TRBV12-4 with TRBJ2-7; perhaps TRBD2 as D (7 bases). The CDR3 is 15 residues long. Trimming left V 2 bases short and J 5 bases short, with 16 bases between. CDR3: CASSLRGGGAHEQYF. In DNA, the CDR3 is TGTGCCAGCAGTTTACGGGGTGGGGGGGCGCACGAGCAGTACTTC.

The chain couples TRBV7-8 to TRBJ1-5; D is uncertain. The CDR3 extends over 15 amino acids. Germline values: CDR1 SGHVS, CDR2 FQNEAQ. Deletions cut 4 bases from V and 1 base from J, with 11 bases between. The CDR3 here is CASSSNRLSNQPQHF. The DNA for the CDR3 is TGTGCCAGCAGCTCCAACAGATTGAGCAATCAGCCCCAGCATTTT.

This clonotype was counted at least ten times. The rearrangement links TRBV6-2 or TRBV6-3 to TRBJ1-6; tentatively, D is TRBD1 (5 bases). CDR3 length: 13 residues. V lost 7 bases and J 14 bases, leaving 18 bases between the germline ends. Germline lookup yields CDR1 MNHEY and CDR2 SVGEGT. The CDR3 DNA sequence: TGTGCCAGCACCCAAGGGGAGTCGTTGGCCCTCCACTTT. Its translation: CASTQGESLALHF.

The table lists this clonotype with many counts. The CDR3 DNA sequence: TGTGCCAGCAGTTTAGGGGGCAGGATCCTTCGGAATGAGCAGTTCTTC. Protein: CASSLGGRILRNEQFF. V is TRBV12-3 or TRBV12-4 and J is TRBJ2-1, with a tentative D call TRBD1 (5 bases). With 1 base removed from V and 7 bases from J, the gap between germline ends came to 17 bases. The CDR3 sequence is 16 residues long.